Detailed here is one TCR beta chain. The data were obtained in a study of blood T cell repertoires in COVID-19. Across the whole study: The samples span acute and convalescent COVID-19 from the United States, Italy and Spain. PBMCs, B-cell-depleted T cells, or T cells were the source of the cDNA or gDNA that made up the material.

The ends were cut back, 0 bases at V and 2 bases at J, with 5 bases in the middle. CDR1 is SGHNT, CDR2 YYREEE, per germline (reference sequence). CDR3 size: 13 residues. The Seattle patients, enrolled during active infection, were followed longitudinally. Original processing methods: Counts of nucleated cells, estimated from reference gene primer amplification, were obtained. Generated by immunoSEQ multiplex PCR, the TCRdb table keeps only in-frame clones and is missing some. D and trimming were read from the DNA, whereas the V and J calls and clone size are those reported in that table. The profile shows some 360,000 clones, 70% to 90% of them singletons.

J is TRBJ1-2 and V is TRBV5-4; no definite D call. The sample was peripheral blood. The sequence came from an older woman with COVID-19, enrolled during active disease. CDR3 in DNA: TGTGCCAGCAGCTTGGTCGGGAACTATGGCTACACCTTC. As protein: CASSLVGNYGYTF. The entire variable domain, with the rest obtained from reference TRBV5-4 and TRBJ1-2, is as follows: ETGVTQSPTHLIKTRGQQVTLRCSSQSGHNTVSWYQQALGQGPQFIFQYYREEENGRGNFPPRFSGLQFPNYSSELNVNALELDDSALYLCASSLVGNYGYTFGSGTRLTVV.